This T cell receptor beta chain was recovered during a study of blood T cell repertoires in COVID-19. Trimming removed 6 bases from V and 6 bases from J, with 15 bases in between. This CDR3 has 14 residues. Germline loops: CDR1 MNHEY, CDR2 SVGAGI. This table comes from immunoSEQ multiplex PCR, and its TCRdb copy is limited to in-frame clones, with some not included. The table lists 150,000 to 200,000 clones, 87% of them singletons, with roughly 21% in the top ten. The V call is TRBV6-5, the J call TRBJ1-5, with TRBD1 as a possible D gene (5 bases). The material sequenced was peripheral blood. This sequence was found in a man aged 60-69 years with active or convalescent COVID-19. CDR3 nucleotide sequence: TGTGCCAGCAGCGGGGCGGCCGGGAGTCAGCCCCAGCATTTT. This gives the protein CASSGAAGSQPQHF.